These T cell receptor beta chains were read from a single sample in a study of T cell responses to AZD1222 COVID-19 vaccine. The repertoire was sequenced with immunoSEQ multiplex PCR; TCRdb's copy has only in-frame clones and lacks some. The sample lists just over 60,000 clones, about 74% occurring once. The sample in question was peripheral blood, obtained on day 0 of AZD1222 vaccination. The origin of the receptors is an adult in good health. The CDR3 runs from the conserved cysteine through the conserved F or W. Fields, in order: V gene, J gene, clone size, CDR3 protein. Clone size is shown for a subset of rows, as once, few, many or a class of expanded clone.

V gene: TRBV5-4
J gene: TRBJ2-7
clone size: .
CDR3 protein: CASSSAGAYEQYF

V gene: TRBV13
J gene: TRBJ2-7
clone size: few
CDR3 protein: CASSLGGEAYEQYF

V gene: TRBV14
J gene: TRBJ1-1
clone size: .
CDR3 protein: CASSQTTGAYPEAFF

V gene: TRBV9
J gene: TRBJ2-2
clone size: .
CDR3 protein: CASSVEASGGIGELFF

V gene: TRBV2
J gene: TRBJ2-7
clone size: .
CDR3 protein: CASEETGPPTEQYF

V gene: TRBV6-5
J gene: TRBJ2-2
clone size: .
CDR3 protein: CASSYQTGELFF

V gene: TRBV7-2
J gene: TRBJ1-5
clone size: .
CDR3 protein: CASSLFSGGGQPQHF

V gene: TRBV11-2
J gene: TRBJ1-4
clone size: .
CDR3 protein: CASNSQGENEKLFF

V gene: TRBV18
J gene: TRBJ2-2
clone size: .
CDR3 protein: CASSPTATGELFF

V gene: TRBV7-2
J gene: TRBJ2-1
clone size: .
CDR3 protein: CASSVMGNEQFF

V gene: TRBV4-3
J gene: TRBJ2-1
clone size: .
CDR3 protein: CASSQETVSSYNEQFF

V gene: TRBV5-6
J gene: TRBJ2-3
clone size: .
CDR3 protein: CASSFGGGSTDTQYF

V gene: TRBV5-5
J gene: TRBJ2-3
clone size: .
CDR3 protein: CASSPQTGSTDTQYF

V gene: TRBV28
J gene: TRBJ1-3
clone size: .
CDR3 protein: CASSRYRGSGNTIYF

V gene: TRBV7-9
J gene: TRBJ1-5
clone size: .
CDR3 protein: CASSLRGDGQPQHF

V gene: TRBV5-6
J gene: TRBJ2-1
clone size: .
CDR3 protein: CASSLLGQANPNEQFF

V gene: TRBV4-3
J gene: TRBJ2-2
clone size: .
CDR3 protein: CASSQLPSGELFF

V gene: TRBV5-5
J gene: TRBJ2-7
clone size: few
CDR3 protein: CASTWDRGTYEQYF

V gene: TRBV19
J gene: TRBJ2-7
clone size: .
CDR3 protein: CASSDRDSFYEQYF

V gene: TRBV24-1
J gene: TRBJ1-2
clone size: .
CDR3 protein: CATSDYEYGYTF

V gene: TRBV6-2/TRBV6-3
J gene: TRBJ2-5
clone size: .
CDR3 protein: CASSYPRTLAGSIQETQYF

V gene: TRBV7-2
J gene: TRBJ2-5
clone size: .
CDR3 protein: CASRGAGTRETQYF

V gene: TRBV5-1
J gene: TRBJ1-3
clone size: .
CDR3 protein: CASSFAGVTGGNTIYF

V gene: TRBV7-3
J gene: TRBJ2-1
clone size: few
CDR3 protein: CASSLNGGLNEQFF

V gene: TRBV12-3/TRBV12-4
J gene: TRBJ1-5
clone size: .
CDR3 protein: CASSWDSGQPQHF

V gene: TRBV19
J gene: TRBJ1-6
clone size: .
CDR3 protein: CATHLGTGDSPLHF

V gene: TRBV5-8
J gene: TRBJ2-6
clone size: .
CDR3 protein: CASSPGTAGANVLTF

V gene: TRBV3-1/TRBV3-2
J gene: TRBJ1-1
clone size: .
CDR3 protein: CASSQNTEAFF

V gene: TRBV4-3
J gene: TRBJ2-7
clone size: .
CDR3 protein: CASSQEFSGAYEQYF

V gene: TRBV6-1
J gene: TRBJ2-1
clone size: .
CDR3 protein: CASSEVPGYNEQFF

V gene: TRBV7-3
J gene: TRBJ2-1
clone size: .
CDR3 protein: CASSSDRDNEQFF

V gene: TRBV5-1
J gene: TRBJ1-2
clone size: .
CDR3 protein: CASSLAGQGAKFYGYTF

V gene: TRBV18
J gene: TRBJ2-1
clone size: .
CDR3 protein: CASSPFSGGVDNEQFF